One and the same sample provided the 5 T cell receptor beta chains below, sequenced in a study of blood T cell repertoires in COVID-19. Profiled with immunoSEQ multiplex PCR; TCRdb holds only in-frame clones, not every one. The top ten hold roughly 22% of the sample, which has approximately 60,000 clones, more than 65% seen once. Specimen: peripheral blood. The receptor source for this set is a woman of 80 years or more with active or convalescent COVID-19.

The chain carries TRBV5-1 and TRBJ2-7, with 7 bases lining up with TRBD1. The CDR3 covers 14 residues. CDR1 is SGHRS and CDR2 is YFSETQ in the germline V gene. V was clipped by 4 bases and J by 2 bases; unmatched bases: 6. The CDR3 spells CASSLRDSAYEQYF. In nucleotides, the CDR3 is TGCGCCAGCAGCCTCCGGGACAGCGCCTACGAGCAGTACTTC.

This clone occurred a few times. V and J are TRBV10-3 and TRBJ1-4, with D possibly TRBD1 on 5 matching bases. V was trimmed by 8 bases and J by 6 bases, leaving 16 bases between them. This CDR3 has 14 amino acids. Looked up from germline, CDR1 is ENHRY and CDR2 is SYGVKD. The DNA of the CDR3 is TGTGCCATCGGCCCCGGGGGTGGAGATGAAAAACTGTTTTTT. Protein sequence: CAIGPGGGDEKLFF.

This clone occurred once. The CDR3 bases are TGTGCCTGGAGTGGGTTCGGGTGGAGTGAGCAGTTCTTC. Translated: CAWSGFGWSEQFF. This chain links TRBV30 with TRBJ2-1; no clear D gene. Trimming took 1 base from V and 9 from J, leaving 13 bases between them. CDR3 length: 13 residues. From germline, CDR1 is GTSNPN and CDR2 SVGIG (reference sequence).

The chain carries TRBV5-1 and TRBJ1-1; a weak D match, TRBD1 (6 bases). The germline V and J ends were trimmed by 2 bases and 3 bases, with 20 bases remaining between them. Germline-derived CDR1 and CDR2 are SGHRS and YFSETQ. CDR3 length equals 17 residues. The CDR3 reads CASSLRKTGLGDTEAFF. The CDR3 region has the DNA TGCGCCAGCAGCTTACGTAAGACAGGCCTTGGGGACACTGAAGCTTTCTTT.

Relative to its sample, this clone is medium-sized (0.01 to 0.1%). The CDR3 region is CASSEMLGRNSPLHF. DNA of the CDR3: TGTGCCAGCAGTGAAATGCTAGGCAGAAATTCACCCCTCCACTTT. J is TRBJ1-6 and V is TRBV2; D uncertain. The V gene lost 2 bases and the J gene lost 7 bases, with 12 bases spanning the gap. The CDR3 runs to 15 residues. CDR1 and CDR2 (germline): SNHLY, FYNNEI.